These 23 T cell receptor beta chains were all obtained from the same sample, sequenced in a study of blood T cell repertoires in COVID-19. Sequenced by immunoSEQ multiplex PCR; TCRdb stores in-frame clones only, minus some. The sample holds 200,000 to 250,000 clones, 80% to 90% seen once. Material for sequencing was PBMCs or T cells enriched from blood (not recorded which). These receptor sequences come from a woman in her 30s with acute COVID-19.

CDR3 protein: CATSDADRDRDTQYF. As DNA, the CDR3 is TGTGCCACCAGTGACGCCGACAGGGATAGAGATACGCAGTATTTT. J is TRBJ2-3 and V is TRBV24-1; 7 positions agree with TRBD1. The CDR3 runs to 15 residues. J lost 5 bases, V lost 4 bases, and 8 bases had no gene match. The germline V gene has CDR1 KGHDR and CDR2 SFDVKD.

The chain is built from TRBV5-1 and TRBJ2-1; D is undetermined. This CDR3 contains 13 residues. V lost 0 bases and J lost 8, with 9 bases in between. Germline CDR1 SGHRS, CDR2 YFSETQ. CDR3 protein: CASSLAQEDEQFF. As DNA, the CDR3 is TGCGCCAGCAGCTTGGCCCAAGAGGATGAGCAGTTCTTC.

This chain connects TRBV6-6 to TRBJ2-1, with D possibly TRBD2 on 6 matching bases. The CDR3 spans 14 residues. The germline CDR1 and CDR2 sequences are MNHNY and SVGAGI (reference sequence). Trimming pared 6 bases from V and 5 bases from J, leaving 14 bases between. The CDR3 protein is CASSPRWGDNEQFF. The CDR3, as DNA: TGTGCCAGCAGCCCCAGATGGGGGGACAATGAGCAGTTCTTC.

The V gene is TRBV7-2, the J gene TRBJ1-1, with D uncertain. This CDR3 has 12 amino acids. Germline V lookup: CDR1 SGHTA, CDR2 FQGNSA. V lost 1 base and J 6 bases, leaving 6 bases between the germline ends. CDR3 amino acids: CASSLGRAEAFF. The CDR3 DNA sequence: TGTGCCAGCAGCTTAGGGCGGGCTGAAGCTTTCTTT.

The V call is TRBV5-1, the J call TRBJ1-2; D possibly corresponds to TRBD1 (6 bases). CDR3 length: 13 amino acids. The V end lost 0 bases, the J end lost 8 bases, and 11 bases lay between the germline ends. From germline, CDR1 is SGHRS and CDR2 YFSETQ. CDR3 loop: CASSLDRDMGYTF. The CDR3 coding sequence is TGCGCCAGCAGCTTGGACCGGGACATGGGCTACACCTTC.

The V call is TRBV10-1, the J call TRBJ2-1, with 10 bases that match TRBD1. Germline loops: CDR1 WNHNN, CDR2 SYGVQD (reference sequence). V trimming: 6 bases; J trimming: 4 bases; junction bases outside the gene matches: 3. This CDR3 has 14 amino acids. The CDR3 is CASSRDRGYNEQFF. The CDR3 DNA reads TGCGCCAGCAGCCGGGACAGGGGATACAATGAGCAGTTCTTC.

The CDR3 loop is CASTRLAGGLQFF. The CDR3 coding sequence is TGTGCCAGCACCCGACTAGCGGGGGGGCTACAGTTCTTC. This chain links TRBV27 with TRBJ2-1; 14 bases align to TRBD2. Germline trimming cut 7 bases from V and 13 bases from J; bases unmatched to any gene: 6. The CDR3 has 13 amino acids. Germline assignment: CDR1 MNHEY and CDR2 SMNVEV (reference sequence).

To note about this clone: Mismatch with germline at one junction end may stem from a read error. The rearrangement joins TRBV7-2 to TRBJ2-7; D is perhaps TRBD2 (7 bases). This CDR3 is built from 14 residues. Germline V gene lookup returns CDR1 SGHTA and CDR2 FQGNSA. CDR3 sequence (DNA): TGTGCCAGCAGCCTCCGGGGGGCTGGGCCACCACAGGGTTGG. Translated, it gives CASSLRGAGPPQGW.

CDR3 protein: CASSPPRGGYEQYF. The CDR3 DNA sequence: TGTGCCAGCTCACCACCGAGGGGAGGTTACGAGCAGTACTTC. The rearrangement joins TRBV18 to TRBJ2-7; tentative D call: TRBD2 (6 bases). Deletions cut 0 bases from V and 4 bases from J, with 10 bases between. The CDR3 runs to 14 residues. Germline V gene lookup returns CDR1 KGHSH and CDR2 LQKENI.

Here the CDR3 reads CAWTLSGGSTDTQYF. CDR3 coding DNA: TGTGCCTGGACCCTTAGCGGGGGAAGCACAGATACGCAGTATTTT. The V gene is TRBV30, the J gene TRBJ2-3, with 9 bases that match TRBD2. This CDR3 has 15 amino acids. Trimming removed 4 bases from V and 0 bases from J; junction bases left unmatched: 5. Germline V CDR1 and CDR2: GTSNPN, SVGIG (reference sequence).

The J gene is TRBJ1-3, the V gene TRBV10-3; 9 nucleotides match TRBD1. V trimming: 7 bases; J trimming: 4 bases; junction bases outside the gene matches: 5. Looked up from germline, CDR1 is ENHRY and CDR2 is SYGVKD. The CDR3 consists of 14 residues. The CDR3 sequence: CAITWDREGNTIYF. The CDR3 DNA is TGTGCCATCACCTGGGACAGGGAGGGAAACACCATATATTTT.

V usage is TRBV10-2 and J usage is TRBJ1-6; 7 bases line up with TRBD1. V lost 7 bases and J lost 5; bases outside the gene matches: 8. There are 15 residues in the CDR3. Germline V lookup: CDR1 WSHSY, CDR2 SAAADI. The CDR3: CASKDPGQHNSPLHF. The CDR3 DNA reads TGCGCCAGCAAAGATCCGGGACAGCATAATTCACCCCTCCACTTT.

Here the CDR3 DNA reads TGCGCCAGCAGCCTACGACTAGCTTCCACAGATACGCAGTATTTT. Its translation is CASSLRLASTDTQYF. This chain links TRBV4-1 with TRBJ2-3; 7 nucleotides align to TRBD2. There are 15 residues in the CDR3. Germline assignment: CDR1 MGHRA and CDR2 YSYEKL. With V trimmed by 4 bases and J by 2 bases, 6 bases remained unmatched.

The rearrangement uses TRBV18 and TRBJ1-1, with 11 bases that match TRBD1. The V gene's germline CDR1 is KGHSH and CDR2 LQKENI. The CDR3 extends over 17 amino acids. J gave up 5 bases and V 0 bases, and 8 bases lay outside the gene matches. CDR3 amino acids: CASSPPDRGPSGTEAFF. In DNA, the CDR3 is TGTGCCAGCTCACCACCGGACAGGGGGCCCTCGGGTACTGAAGCTTTCTTT.

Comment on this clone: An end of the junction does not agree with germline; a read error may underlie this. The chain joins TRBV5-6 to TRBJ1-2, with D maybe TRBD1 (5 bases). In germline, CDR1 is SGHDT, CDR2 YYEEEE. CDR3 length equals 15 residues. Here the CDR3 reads CASRLETVVYYGYTF. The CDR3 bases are TGTGCCAGCCGCTTGGAGACAGTCGTTTACTATGGCTACACCTTC.

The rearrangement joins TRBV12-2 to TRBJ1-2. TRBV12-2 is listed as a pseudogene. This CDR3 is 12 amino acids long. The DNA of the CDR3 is TGTGCAGCCTTGAAAAGTTGGAGGGGCTACACCTTC. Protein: CAALKSWRGYTF.

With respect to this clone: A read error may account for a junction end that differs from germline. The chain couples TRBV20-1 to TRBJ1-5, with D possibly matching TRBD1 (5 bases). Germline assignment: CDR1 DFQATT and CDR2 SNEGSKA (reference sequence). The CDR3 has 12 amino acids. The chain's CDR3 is CSASRGREIEYF. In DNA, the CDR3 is TGCAGTGCTAGTAGGGGACGGGAGATCGAGTATTTT.

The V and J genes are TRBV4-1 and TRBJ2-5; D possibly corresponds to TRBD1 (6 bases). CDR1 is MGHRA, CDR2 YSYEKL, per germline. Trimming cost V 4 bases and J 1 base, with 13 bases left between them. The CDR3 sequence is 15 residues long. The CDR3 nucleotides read TGCGCCAGCAGCCGATCGGTAGGGGGCCAAGAGACCCAGTACTTC. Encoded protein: CASSRSVGGQETQYF.

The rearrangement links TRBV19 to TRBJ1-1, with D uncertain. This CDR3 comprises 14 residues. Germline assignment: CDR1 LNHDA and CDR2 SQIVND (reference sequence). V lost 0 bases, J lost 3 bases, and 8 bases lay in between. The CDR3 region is CASSIESDYTEAFF. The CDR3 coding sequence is TGTGCCAGTAGTATAGAGTCAGATTACACTGAAGCTTTCTTT. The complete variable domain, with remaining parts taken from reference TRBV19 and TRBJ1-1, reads DGGITQSPKYLFRKEGQNVTLSCEQNLNHDAMYWYRQDPGQGLRLIYYSQIVNDFQKGDIAEGYSVSREKKESFPLTVTSAQKNPTAFYLCASSIESDYTEAFFGQGTRLTVV.

In DNA form, the CDR3 reads TGTGCCAGTAGTATAGCCCGGACTCGTGTTGGAGACGGCTACACCTTC. Amino acids: CASSIARTRVGDGYTF. The chain uses TRBV19 and TRBJ1-2; D gene ambiguous. Looked up from germline, CDR1 is LNHDA and CDR2 is SQIVND (reference sequence). CDR3 length equals 16 residues. V was cut by 1 base and J by 8 bases, with 20 bases left in between.

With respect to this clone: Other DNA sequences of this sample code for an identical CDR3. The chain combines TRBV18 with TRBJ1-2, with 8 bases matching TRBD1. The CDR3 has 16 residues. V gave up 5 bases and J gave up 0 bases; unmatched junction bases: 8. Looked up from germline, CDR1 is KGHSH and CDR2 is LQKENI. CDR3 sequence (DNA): TGTGCCAGCTCATTTGACAGGGGTGTGACTAACTATGGCTACACCTTC. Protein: CASSFDRGVTNYGYTF.

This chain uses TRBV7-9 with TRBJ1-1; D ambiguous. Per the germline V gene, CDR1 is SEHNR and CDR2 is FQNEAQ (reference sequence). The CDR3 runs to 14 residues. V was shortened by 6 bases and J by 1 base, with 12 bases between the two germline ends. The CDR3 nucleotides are TGTGCCAGCAGTACCGGGTTCCAGAACACTGAAGCTTTCTTT. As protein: CASSTGFQNTEAFF.

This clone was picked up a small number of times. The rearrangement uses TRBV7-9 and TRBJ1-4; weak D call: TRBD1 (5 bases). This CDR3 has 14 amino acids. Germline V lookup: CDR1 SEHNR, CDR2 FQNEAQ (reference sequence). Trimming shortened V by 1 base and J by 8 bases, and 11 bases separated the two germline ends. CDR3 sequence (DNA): TGTGCCAGCAGCTTAGTCAGGGCTGGGGAAAAACTGTTTTTT. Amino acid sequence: CASSLVRAGEKLFF.